Sequencing of this T cell receptor (beta chain) was carried out in a study of Ad26.COV2.S vaccination and SARS-CoV-2 variants. Clones were read by immunoSEQ multiplex PCR, and TCRdb kept only the in-frame ones, dropping some. The sample contains about 450,000 clones, roughly 87% of which appear only once. Specified treatment: roughly 20 received Ad26.COV2.S at low or high dose, single or two shots; about 5 received placebo; per-sample allocation not given. All samples were drawn on day 63, counting from the first vaccine or placebo injection. The vaccine antigen was prefusion-stabilized Wuhan SARS-CoV-2 spike. The CDR3 contains 18 residues. With 2 bases clipped from V and 7 bases from J, the junction kept 13 bases outside the gene matches.

The starting material was peripheral blood, obtained in a trial of Ad26.COV2.S vaccine versus placebo. The chain has TRBV23-1 and TRBJ1-6; 8 nucleotides align to TRBD1. TRBV23-1 is classed as an ORF, of uncertain function. This sequence was found in a person aged 18 to 65 who received the Ad26.COV2.S COVID-19 vaccine or a placebo. In DNA, the CDR3 is TGCGCCAGCAGTCAAGATTCGACAGGGGCTCTCTCAAATTCACCCCTCCACTTT. It translates to CASSQDSTGALSNSPLHF.